This TCR beta chain was sequenced during a study of post-analysis software for immune sequencing data. Study results and caveats: Diversity measured as normalized Chao1 was significantly lower in multiple sclerosis patients than in controls. Relative to controls, patients had a few TRBV segments at higher frequency, with TRBV5-6, TRBV5-1 and TRBV20-1 among these. By F measure, samples from a shared preparation batch strongly co-clustered.

Prepared libraries of TCR beta cDNA carried unique molecular identifiers. TCRdb re-derived calls from the PCR reads in MiXCR, one entry per CDR3 protein. The sample holds hundreds of thousands of distinct CDR3 sequences, around 47% seen once. V dropped 1 base and J dropped 6 bases, with 13 bases sitting between them. Germline lookup yields CDR1 DFQATT and CDR2 SNEGSKA (reference sequence). This CDR3 has 14 amino acids. A note on this clonotype: Its specificity is unknown.

This receptor was obtained from a girl between 5 and 17 years old with multiple sclerosis. Sequenced material: blood. The V and J genes are TRBV20-1 and TRBJ2-1, with D perhaps TRBD2 (5 bases). The CDR3 DNA follows: TGCAGTGCTAGAGGAGGGAGTGGTGGCAATGAGCAGTTCTTC. Protein sequence: CSARGGSGGNEQFF.